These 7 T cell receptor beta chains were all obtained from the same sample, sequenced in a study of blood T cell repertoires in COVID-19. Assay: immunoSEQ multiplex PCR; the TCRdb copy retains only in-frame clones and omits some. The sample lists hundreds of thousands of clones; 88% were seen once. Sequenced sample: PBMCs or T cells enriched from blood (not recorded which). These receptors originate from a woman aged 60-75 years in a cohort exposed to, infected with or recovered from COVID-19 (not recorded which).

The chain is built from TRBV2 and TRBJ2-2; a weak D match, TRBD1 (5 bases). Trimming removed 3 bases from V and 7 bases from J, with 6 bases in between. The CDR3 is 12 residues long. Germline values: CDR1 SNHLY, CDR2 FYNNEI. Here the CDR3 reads CASSEQGGELFF. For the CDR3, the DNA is TGTGCCAGCAGTGAGCAGGGCGGGGAGCTGTTTTTT. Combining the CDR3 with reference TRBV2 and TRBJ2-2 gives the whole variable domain EPEVTQTPSHQVTQMGQEVILRCVPISNHLYFYWYRQILGQKVEFLVSFYNNEISEKSEIFDDQFSVERPDGSNFTLKIRSTKLEDSAMYFCASSEQGGELFFGEGSRLTVL.

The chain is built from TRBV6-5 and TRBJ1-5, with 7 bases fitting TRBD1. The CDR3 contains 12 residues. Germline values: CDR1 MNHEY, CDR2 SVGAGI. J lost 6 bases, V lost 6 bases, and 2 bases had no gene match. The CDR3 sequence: CASSNRGQPQHF. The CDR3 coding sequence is TGTGCCAGCAGCAACAGGGGTCAGCCCCAGCATTTT.

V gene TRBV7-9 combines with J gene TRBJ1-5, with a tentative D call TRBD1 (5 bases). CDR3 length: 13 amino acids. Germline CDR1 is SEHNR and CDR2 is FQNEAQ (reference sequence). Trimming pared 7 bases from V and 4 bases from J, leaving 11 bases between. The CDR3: CASTLGGNQPQHF. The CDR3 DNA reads TGTGCCAGCACCCTGGGGGGTAATCAGCCCCAGCATTTT.

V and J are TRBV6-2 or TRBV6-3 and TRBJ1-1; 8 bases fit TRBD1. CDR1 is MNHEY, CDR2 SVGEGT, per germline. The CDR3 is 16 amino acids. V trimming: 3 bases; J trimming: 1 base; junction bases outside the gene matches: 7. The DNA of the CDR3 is TGTGCCAGCAGTTATGGGTGGGGGACAGGGAACACTGAAGCTTTCTTT. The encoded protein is CASSYGWGTGNTEAFF.

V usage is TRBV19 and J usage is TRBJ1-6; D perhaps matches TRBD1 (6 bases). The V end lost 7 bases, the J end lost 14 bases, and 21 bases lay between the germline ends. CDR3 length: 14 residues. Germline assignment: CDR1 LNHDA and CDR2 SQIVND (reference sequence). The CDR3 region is CASTPDRQPRTLHF. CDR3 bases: TGTGCCAGTACTCCAGACAGGCAGCCGAGAACCCTCCACTTT.

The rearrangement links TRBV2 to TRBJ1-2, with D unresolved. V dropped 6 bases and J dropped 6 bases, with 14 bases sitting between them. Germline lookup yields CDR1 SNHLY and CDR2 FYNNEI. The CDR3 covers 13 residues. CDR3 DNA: TGTGCCAGCAGCAAAGGCGGGAGGGATGGCTACACCTTC. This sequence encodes CASSKGGRDGYTF.

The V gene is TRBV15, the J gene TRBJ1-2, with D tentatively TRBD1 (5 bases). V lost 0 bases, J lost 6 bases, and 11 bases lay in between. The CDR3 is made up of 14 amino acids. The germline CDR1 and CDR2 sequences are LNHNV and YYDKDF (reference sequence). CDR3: CATSRDQGGHGYTF. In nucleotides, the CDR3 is TGTGCCACCAGCAGAGACCAGGGAGGGCATGGCTACACCTTC.